This is a list of T cell receptor beta chains from one sample in a study of cytomegalovirus exposure and HLA in healthy donors. Assay: immunoSEQ multiplex PCR; the TCRdb copy retains only in-frame clones and omits some. Of 170,000 or so clones in the sample, just under 80% were seen once. The source material was PBMCs. All receptors derive from a woman between 50 and 59 years old in good health and CMV-seropositive. CDR3s leave out the opening cysteine and the closing phenylalanine or tryptophan. The D gene is left open where the match is weak. Size is omitted from some rows. Given values are once, few, many or a class for expanded clones.

d_gene | v_gene | abundance | CDR3aa
- | TRBV5-4 | - | ASSVRTVYGYT
TRBD2 | TRBV4-3 | once | ASSQEFGGGAYNEQF
- | TRBV29-1 | - | SVDPGGTEAF
TRBD1 | TRBV6-6 | - | ASSTWTGDYNYGYT
TRBD2 | TRBV7-6 | - | ASSLGAGVGTDTQY
TRBD2 | TRBV4-3 | - | ASSQDLLAGGPRYNEQF
TRBD2 | TRBV5-4 | - | ASSSTTSGGRHEQF
TRBD2 | TRBV11-3 | - | ASSPGLADPSTDTQY
- | TRBV28 | - | ASSHTDTQY
- | TRBV5-1 | - | ASSLSPSNEQF
TRBD2 | TRBV29-1 | - | SVVTSGSYEQY
- | TRBV18 | - | ASSPRSSQASGNTIY
- | TRBV28 | - | ASSLTGQGNEKLF
TRBD1 | TRBV19 | - | ASSSGQGRLGYT
- | TRBV4-2 | once | ASSVTGVGGELF
TRBD1 | TRBV5-1 | - | ASSTGQGTYEQY
- | TRBV28 | - | ASREQVGSNSPLH
TRBD2 | TRBV10-3 | - | AIGGAYNEQF
- | TRBV4-3 | - | ASSQDEGGEQY
TRBD1 | TRBV2 | - | ASSETGGFYGYT
- | TRBV18 | - | ASSPLSNFDRIMEHEQF
TRBD2 | TRBV30 | - | AWSDSGFTYEQY
TRBD1 | TRBV18 | few | ASSPIAGTAKNEQF
TRBD2 | TRBV7-3 | - | ASSYSGGGQETQY
TRBD1 | TRBV25-1 | - | ATRARQGLADTQY
TRBD1 | TRBV29-1 | - | SVAPRTGLSYEQY
TRBD1 | TRBV7-2 | - | ASSLPRQGKTEAF
TRBD1 | TRBV28 | - | ASRGDRAYEQF
TRBD2 | TRBV18 | once | ASSPVAGGSYEQY
TRBD2 | TRBV5-1 | - | ASSLARGLAVDEQF
TRBD1 | TRBV25-1 | - | ASTMGQMYNEQF
- | TRBV2 | - | ASTREDSRYNSPLH
- | TRBV15 | - | ATSRGAETQY